Shown below are 13 T cell receptor beta chains from a single sample sequenced in a study of tumor and adjacent non-tumor tissue in lung cancer. This sample's RNA came from whole unsorted tissue. Distant lung tissue was collected more than 3 cm away from the tumor edge. The library came from three nested PCR rounds adapted from ARM-PCR protocols. TCRdb used MiXCR to reprocess the multiplex PCR reads, holding one entry per CDR3 protein. The sample has over 35,000 distinct CDR3 sequences; approximately 57% are singletons. The sample consisted of distant non-tumor lung tissue. The receptors come from a middle-aged man with non-small cell lung cancer.

Note on this clonotype: The junction differs from germline at one of its ends, possibly a read error. This rearrangement joins TRBV6-5 to TRBJ1-4, with TRBD1 identical over 9 bases. The CDR3 has 16 residues. Germline CDR1 is MNHEY and CDR2 is SVGAGI. The CDR3 DNA reads as TGTGTCAGCAGTTACCAACAGGGGGCAAGTAATGAAGAACTGTTTTTT. Translated: CVSSYQQGASNEELFF.

This clonotype was detected a few times. The rearrangement links TRBV7-9 to TRBJ2-3; 14 nucleotides align to TRBD2. The CDR3 loop spans 14 amino acids. V lost 8 bases and J lost 6; bases outside the gene matches: 4. Germline CDR1 SEHNR, CDR2 FQNEAQ (reference sequence). The CDR3 nucleotides are TGTGCCAGCCGGACTAGCGGGGGGCAGGATACGCAGTATTTT. Encoded protein: CASRTSGGQDTQYF.

Regarding this clonotype: Sequence at one end of the junction differs from germline and may be a read error. V and J are TRBV4-1 and TRBJ2-3, with no clear D. The CDR3 extends over 17 amino acids. Looked up from germline, CDR1 is MGHRA and CDR2 is YSYEKL. The CDR3 nucleotides are TGCGCCAGCAGCCCCAATTCGGATAACGGTAGCACAGATACGAAGTATTTT. Translation gives CASSPNSDNGSTDTKYF.

This clonotype was seen ten or more times. The V and J genes are TRBV10-2 and TRBJ1-2, with D possibly TRBD1 on 5 matching bases. CDR1 and CDR2 from the germline V gene are WSHSY and SAAADI. There are 13 residues in the CDR3. With 3 bases removed from V and 6 bases from J, the gap between germline ends came to 11 bases. The DNA for the CDR3 is TGCGCCAGCAGTGATGGGGGAAGTAATGGCTACACCTTC. It translates to CASSDGGSNGYTF.

By share, this clonotype counts as medium-sized (0.01 to 0.1%). The chain has TRBV4-2 and TRBJ2-1, with 7 bases fitting TRBD2. Germline CDR1 and CDR2: LGHNA and YNFKEQ. This CDR3 is built from 16 residues. With V trimmed by 0 bases and J by 3 bases, 5 bases remained unmatched. Here the CDR3 reads CASSQEGGSSYNEQFF. The CDR3 bases are TGTGCCAGCAGCCAAGAGGGGGGGTCAAGCTACAATGAGCAGTTCTTC.

The chain employs TRBV11-2 and TRBJ2-3, with TRBD2 identical over 7 bases. Germline trimming cut 2 bases from V and 6 bases from J; bases unmatched to any gene: 20. The germline V gene encodes CDR1 SGHAT and CDR2 FQNNGV. The CDR3 totals 19 residues. The CDR3: CASSLSSAAGVRGNDTQYF. The CDR3 DNA follows: TGTGCCAGCAGCTTATCTAGTGCGGCGGGAGTACGTGGCAATGATACGCAGTATTTT.

This clonotype was seen repeatedly, ten times or more. The DNA is omitted, as the CDR3 cannot be located on it reliably, and the CDR3 follows TCRdb's listing. The J gene is TRBJ2-1, the V gene TRBV24-1; no check of the table's D call, TRBD1, against the DNA was made. Germline assignment: CDR1 KGHDR and CDR2 SFDVKD. The CDR3 region is 13 residues in length, termini included. The CDR3: CATSVPGGNEQFF.

A word on this clonotype: Because it lacks the conserved phenylalanine or tryptophan at the end, this CDR3 is likely a read error. The rearrangement links TRBV11-2 to TRBJ2-3, with a weak D call TRBD1 (5 bases). V was clipped by 5 bases and J by 4 bases, with 13 bases between them. Germline CDR1 reads SGHAT; CDR2 reads FQNNGV. The CDR3 loop spans 14 amino acids. CDR3 DNA sequence: TGTGCCAGCAGCAAGATCCAGGGTTCAGATACGCAGTATCTC. Translating it yields CASSKIQGSDTQYL.

The table lists this clonotype with many counts. A read error may be the cause here, since a much bigger clone is one base away. This rearrangement joins TRBV29-1 to TRBJ2-7; perhaps TRBD1 as D (5 bases). The CDR3 is made up of 12 amino acids. Germline V CDR1 and CDR2: SQVTM, ANQGSEA. CDR3 amino acids: CSVEAQGYERYF. The DNA of the CDR3 is TGCAGCGTTGAAGCCCAGGGCTACGAGCGGTACTTC.

About this clonotype: Being one base from a much bigger clone, this may be a read error. This chain joins TRBV10-3 and TRBJ2-1; a weak D match, TRBD2 (5 bases). The CDR3 spans 15 residues. Germline CDR1 is ENHRY and CDR2 is SYGVKD. The CDR3: CAISARGSSSNEQFF. The CDR3, as DNA: TGTGCCATCAGTGCTCGGGGTTCCTCCTCCAATGAGCAGTTCTTC.

In the case of this clonotype: Mismatch with germline at one junction end may stem from a read error. The V call is TRBV11-1, the J call TRBJ2-7, with a weak D call TRBD2 (6 bases). The CDR3 loop spans 13 amino acids. CDR1 and CDR2 (germline): SGHAT, FQDESV (reference sequence). CDR3 protein: CASNLSGLLDHCF. The CDR3 coding sequence is TGTGCCAGCAACTTATCGGGACTCTTGGATCACTGCTTC.

This sequence joins TRBV28 and TRBJ2-7, with D maybe TRBD1 (5 bases). CDR1 is MDHEN, CDR2 SYDVKM, per germline. This CDR3 spans 15 amino acids. The ends were cut back, 11 bases at V and 2 bases at J, with 22 bases in the middle. CDR3 sequence: CAHSWARDSPYEQYF. The CDR3 coding sequence is TGTGCCCACAGTTGGGCCCGAGACAGTCCCTACGAGCAGTACTTC.

With regard to this clonotype: Sequence at one end of the junction differs from germline and may be a read error. This chain uses TRBV7-9 with TRBJ1-1; weak D call: TRBD1 (6 bases). In germline, CDR1 is SEHNR, CDR2 FQNEAQ (reference sequence). The CDR3 totals 12 residues. CDR3 in amino acids: CACSPGGSEAFF. DNA of the CDR3: TGTGCCTGCAGCCCGGGGGGCAGCGAAGCTTTCTTT.